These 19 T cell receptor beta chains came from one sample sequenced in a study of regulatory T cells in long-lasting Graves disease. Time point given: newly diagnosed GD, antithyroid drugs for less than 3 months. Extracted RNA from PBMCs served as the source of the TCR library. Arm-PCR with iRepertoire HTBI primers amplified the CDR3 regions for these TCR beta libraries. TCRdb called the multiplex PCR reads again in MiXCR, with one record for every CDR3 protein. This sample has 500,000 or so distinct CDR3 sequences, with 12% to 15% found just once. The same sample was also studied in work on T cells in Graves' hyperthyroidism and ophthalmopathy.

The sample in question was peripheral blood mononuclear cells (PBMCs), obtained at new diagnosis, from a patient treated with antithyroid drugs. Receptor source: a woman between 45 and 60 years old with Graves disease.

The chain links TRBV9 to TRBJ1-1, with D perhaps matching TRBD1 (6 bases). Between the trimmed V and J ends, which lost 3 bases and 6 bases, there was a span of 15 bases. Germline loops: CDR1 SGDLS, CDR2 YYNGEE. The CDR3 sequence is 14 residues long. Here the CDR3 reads CASSASPAGAEAFF. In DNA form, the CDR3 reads TGTGCCAGCAGCGCCTCTCCCGCAGGGGCTGAAGCTTTCTTT.

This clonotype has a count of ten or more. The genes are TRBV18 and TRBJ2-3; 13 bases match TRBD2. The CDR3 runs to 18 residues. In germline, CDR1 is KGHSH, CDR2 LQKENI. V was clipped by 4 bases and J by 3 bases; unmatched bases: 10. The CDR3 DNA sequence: TGTGCCAGCTCACTAGGGACTAGCGGGACTCTTGCGACAGATACGCAGTATTTT. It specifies CASSLGTSGTLATDTQYF.

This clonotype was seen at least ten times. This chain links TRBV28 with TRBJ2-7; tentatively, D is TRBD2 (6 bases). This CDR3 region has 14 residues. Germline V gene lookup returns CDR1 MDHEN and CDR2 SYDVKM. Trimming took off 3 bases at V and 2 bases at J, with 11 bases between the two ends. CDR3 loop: CASSFVAGTYEQYF. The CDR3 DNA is TGTGCCAGCAGTTTCGTCGCGGGGACCTACGAGCAGTACTTC.

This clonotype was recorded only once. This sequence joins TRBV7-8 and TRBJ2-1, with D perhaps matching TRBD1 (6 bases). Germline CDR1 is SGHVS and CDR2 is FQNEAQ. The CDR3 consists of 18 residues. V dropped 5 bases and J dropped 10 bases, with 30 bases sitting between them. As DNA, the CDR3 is TGTGCCAGCAGCCGCCTCGTGATCGCAGGGGCCATATCCTACGAGCAGTTCTTC. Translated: CASSRLVIAGAISYEQFF. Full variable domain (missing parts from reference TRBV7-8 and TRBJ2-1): GAGVSQSPRYKVAKRGQDVALRCDPISGHVSLFWYQQALGQGPEFLTYFQNEAQLDKSGLPSDRFFAERPEGSVSTLKIQRTQQEDSAVYLCASSRLVIAGAISYEQFFGPGTRLTVL.

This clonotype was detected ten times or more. The CDR3 loop reads CANSPSGRSYEQYF. CDR3 DNA: TGTGCCAATTCCCCTAGCGGGAGGTCCTACGAGCAGTACTTC. The chain combines TRBV6-1 with TRBJ2-7, with 11 bases identical to TRBD2. V trimming: 10 bases; J trimming: 1 base; junction bases outside the gene matches: 6. Germline V CDR1 and CDR2: MNHNS, SASEGT. The CDR3 totals 14 residues.

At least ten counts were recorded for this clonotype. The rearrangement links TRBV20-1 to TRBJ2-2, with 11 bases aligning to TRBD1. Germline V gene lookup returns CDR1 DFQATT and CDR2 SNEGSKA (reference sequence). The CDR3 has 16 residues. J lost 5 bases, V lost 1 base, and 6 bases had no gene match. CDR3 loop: CSARAWDRGTTGELFF. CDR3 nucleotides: TGCAGTGCTAGAGCTTGGGACAGGGGGACGACCGGGGAGCTGTTTTTT.

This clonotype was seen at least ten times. In nucleotides, the CDR3 is TGTGCCAGCAGCGTAGCCAGCTACAATGAGCAGTTCTTC. This encodes CASSVASYNEQFF. The chain couples TRBV9 to TRBJ2-1; D uncertain. V was clipped by 0 bases and J by 3 bases, with 4 bases between them. The CDR3 contains 13 residues. The germline CDR1 and CDR2 sequences are SGDLS and YYNGEE. Based on the CDR3 plus reference TRBV9 and TRBJ2-1, the full variable domain is DSGVTQTPKHLITATGQRVTLRCSPRSGDLSVYWYQQSLDQGLQFLIQYYNGEERAKGNILERFSAQQFPDLHSELNLSSLELGDSALYFCASSVASYNEQFFGPGTRLTVL.

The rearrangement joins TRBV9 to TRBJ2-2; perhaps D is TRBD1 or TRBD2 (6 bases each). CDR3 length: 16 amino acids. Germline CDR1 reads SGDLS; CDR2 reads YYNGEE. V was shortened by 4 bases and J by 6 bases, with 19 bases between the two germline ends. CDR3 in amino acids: CASSPYVQGRSGELFF. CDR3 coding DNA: TGTGCCAGCAGCCCCTATGTGCAGGGGAGGTCCGGGGAGCTGTTTTTT.

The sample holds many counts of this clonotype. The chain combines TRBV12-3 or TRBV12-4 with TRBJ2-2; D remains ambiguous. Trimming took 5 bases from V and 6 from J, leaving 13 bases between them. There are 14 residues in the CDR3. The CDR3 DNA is TGTGCCAGCAGTCCAGTAGGTGGGGCCGGGGAGCTGTTTTTT. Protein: CASSPVGGAGELFF.

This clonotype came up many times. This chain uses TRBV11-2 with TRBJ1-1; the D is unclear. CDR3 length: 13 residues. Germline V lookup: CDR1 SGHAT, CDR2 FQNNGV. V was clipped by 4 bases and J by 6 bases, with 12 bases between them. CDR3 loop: CASSSPSGAEAFF. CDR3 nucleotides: TGTGCCAGCAGCTCACCCAGCGGGGCTGAAGCTTTCTTT.

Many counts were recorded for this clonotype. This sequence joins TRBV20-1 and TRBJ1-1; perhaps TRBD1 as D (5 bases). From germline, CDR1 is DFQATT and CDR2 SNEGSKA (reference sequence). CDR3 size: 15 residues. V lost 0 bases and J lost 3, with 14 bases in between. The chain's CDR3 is CSARDAPRGDTEAFF. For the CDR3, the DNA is TGCAGTGCTAGAGATGCCCCTCGGGGGGACACTGAAGCTTTCTTT.

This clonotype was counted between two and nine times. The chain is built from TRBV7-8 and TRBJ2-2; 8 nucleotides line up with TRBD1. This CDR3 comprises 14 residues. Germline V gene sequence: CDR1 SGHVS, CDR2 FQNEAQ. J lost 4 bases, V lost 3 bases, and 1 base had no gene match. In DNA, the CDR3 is TGTGCCAGCAGCTTCCAGGGGGCCACCGGGGAGCTGTTTTTT. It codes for CASSFQGATGELFF.

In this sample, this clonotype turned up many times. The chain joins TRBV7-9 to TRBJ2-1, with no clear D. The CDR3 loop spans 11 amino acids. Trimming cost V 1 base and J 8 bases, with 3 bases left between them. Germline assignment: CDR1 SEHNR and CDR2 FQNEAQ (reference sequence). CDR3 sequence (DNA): TGTGCCAGCAGCTTAGAGGATGAGCAGTTCTTC. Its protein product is CASSLEDEQFF. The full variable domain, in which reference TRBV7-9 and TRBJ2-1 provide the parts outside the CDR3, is DTGVSQNPRHKITKRGQNVTFRCDPISEHNRLYWYRQTLGQGPEFLTYFQNEAQLEKSRLLSDRFSAERPKGSFSTLEIQRTEQGDSAMYLCASSLEDEQFFGPGTRLTVL.

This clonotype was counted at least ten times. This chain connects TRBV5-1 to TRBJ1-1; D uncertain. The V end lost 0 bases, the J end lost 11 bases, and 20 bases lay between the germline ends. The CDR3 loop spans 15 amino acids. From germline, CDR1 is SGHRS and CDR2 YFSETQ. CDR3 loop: CASSLAEGVIKDAFF. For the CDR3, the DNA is TGCGCCAGCAGCTTGGCCGAGGGTGTAATCAAGGATGCTTTCTTT.

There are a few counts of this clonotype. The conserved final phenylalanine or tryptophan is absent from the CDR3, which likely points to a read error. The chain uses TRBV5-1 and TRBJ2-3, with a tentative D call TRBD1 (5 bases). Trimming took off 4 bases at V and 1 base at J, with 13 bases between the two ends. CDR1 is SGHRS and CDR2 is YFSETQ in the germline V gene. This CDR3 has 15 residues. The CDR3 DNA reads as TGCGCCAGCAGCCAACAAAACAGGCGCACAGATACGCAGTATTCT. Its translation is CASSQQNRRTDTQYS.

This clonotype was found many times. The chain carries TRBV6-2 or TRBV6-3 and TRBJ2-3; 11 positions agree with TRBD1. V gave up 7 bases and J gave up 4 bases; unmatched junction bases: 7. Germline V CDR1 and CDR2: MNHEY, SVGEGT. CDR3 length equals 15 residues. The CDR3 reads CASTRGTGGADTQYF. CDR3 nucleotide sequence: TGTGCCAGCACCAGAGGGACAGGGGGAGCAGATACGCAGTATTTT.

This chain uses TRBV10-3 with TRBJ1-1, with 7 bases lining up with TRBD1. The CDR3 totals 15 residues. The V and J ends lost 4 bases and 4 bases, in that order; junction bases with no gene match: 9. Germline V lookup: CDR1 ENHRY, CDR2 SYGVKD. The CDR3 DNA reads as TGTGCCATCAGTGCATTGACAGGGCTGACCACTGAAGCTTTCTTT. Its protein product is CAISALTGLTTEAFF.

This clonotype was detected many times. CDR3 DNA sequence: TGTGCCAGCAGTTTCGCGACAGCAGTTAGCAATCAGCCCCAGCATTTT. Amino acids: CASSFATAVSNQPQHF. The chain is built from TRBV28 and TRBJ1-5; D is possibly TRBD1 (5 bases). The CDR3 runs 16 residues. The germline V gene encodes CDR1 MDHEN and CDR2 SYDVKM. Trimming removed 3 bases at V and 0 bases at J, with 12 bases between. The full variable domain, its missing parts supplied by reference TRBV28 and TRBJ1-5, is DVKVTQSSRYLVKRTGEKVFLECVQDMDHENMFWYRQDPGLGLRLIYFSYDVKMKEKGDIPEGYSVSREKKERFSLILESASTNQTSMYLCASSFATAVSNQPQHFGDGTRLSIL.

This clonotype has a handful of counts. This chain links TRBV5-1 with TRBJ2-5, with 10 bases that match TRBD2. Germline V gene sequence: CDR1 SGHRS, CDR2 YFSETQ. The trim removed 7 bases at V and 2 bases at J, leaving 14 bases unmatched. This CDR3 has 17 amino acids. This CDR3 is CASDLGLAGAAQETQYF. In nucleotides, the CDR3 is TGCGCCAGCGACCTCGGGCTAGCGGGAGCGGCACAAGAGACCCAGTACTTC.